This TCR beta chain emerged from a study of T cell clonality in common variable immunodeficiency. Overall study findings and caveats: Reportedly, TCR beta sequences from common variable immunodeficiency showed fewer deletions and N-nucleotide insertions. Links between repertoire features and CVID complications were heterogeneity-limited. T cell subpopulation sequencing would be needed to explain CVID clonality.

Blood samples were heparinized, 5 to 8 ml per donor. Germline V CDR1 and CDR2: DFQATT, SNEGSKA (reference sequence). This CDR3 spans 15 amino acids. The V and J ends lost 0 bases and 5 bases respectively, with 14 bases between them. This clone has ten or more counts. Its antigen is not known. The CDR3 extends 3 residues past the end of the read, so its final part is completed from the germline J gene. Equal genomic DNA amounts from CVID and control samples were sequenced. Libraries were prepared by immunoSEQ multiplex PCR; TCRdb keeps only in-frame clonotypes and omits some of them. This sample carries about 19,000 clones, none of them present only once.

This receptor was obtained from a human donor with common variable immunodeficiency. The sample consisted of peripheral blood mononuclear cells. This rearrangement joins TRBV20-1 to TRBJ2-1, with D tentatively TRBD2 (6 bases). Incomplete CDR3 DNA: TGCAGTGCTAGAGATTCCGGACTACCGAACAATGAG. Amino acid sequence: CSARDSGLPNNE. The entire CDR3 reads CSARDSGLPNNEQFF.